The following is a T cell receptor (beta chain) sequence with its context. In the authors' methods: Reference gene primer amplification in the assay estimated nucleated cell counts. Some clones are missing from TCRdb's copy, which holds only in-frame ones; the method was immunoSEQ multiplex PCR. The V and J calls and clone size come from that table; D and trimming were worked out from the DNA. The profile shows 100,000 or so clones, around 73% of them singletons. The data stem from a study of blood T cell repertoires in COVID-19. Study-level information: Samples came from the United States, Italy and Spain, spanning acute and convalescent COVID-19. In each case, the material was cDNA or gDNA derived from T cells, B-cell-depleted T cells, or PBMCs.

The CDR3 loop spans 15 amino acids. V trimming: 1 base; J trimming: 4 bases; junction bases outside the gene matches: 0. CDR1 is SGHNT, CDR2 YENEEA, per germline. The sequence was collected from a man between 60 and 75 years old with active or convalescent COVID-19. The chain carries TRBV11-3 and TRBJ2-5; 13 nucleotides line up with TRBD2. The sequenced sample consisted of peripheral blood. CDR3 in amino acids: CASSLGLAGGETQYF. The CDR3 DNA follows: TGTGCCAGCAGCTTAGGACTAGCGGGAGGAGAGACCCAGTACTTC. Variable domain in full (rest from reference TRBV11-3 and TRBJ2-5): EAGVVQSPRYKIIEKKQPVAFWCNPISGHNTLYWYLQNLGQGPELLIRYENEEAVDDSQLPKDRFSAERLKGVDSTLKIQPAELGDSAVYLCASSLGLAGGETQYFGPGTRLLVL.